Listed here are 13 T cell receptor beta chains from one sample, sequenced in a study of cytomegalovirus exposure and HLA in healthy donors. PCR was performed using 60 Vbeta and 13 Jbeta primers. Repertoires were generated with immunoSEQ multiplex PCR, while TCRdb's copy carries only in-frame clones and drops some. This sample carries about 90,000 clones, around 69% of them seen once, and the ten largest clones take 3.9%. Sequencing was performed on PBMCs. Receptors originate from a man between 25 and 39 years old in good health and CMV-seronegative.

The chain couples TRBV16 to TRBJ2-7, with TRBD1 as a possible D gene (6 bases). V lost 4 bases to trimming and J lost 3 bases, with 10 bases between them. CDR3 length: 13 residues. Germline V gene data show CDR1 as KGHSY and CDR2 as FQNENV. The CDR3 region has the DNA TGTGCCAGCAGCCTGGACAGTTTCTACGAGCAGTACTTC. Protein: CASSLDSFYEQYF.

CDR3: CASSKTATDTQYF. The CDR3 DNA follows: TGTGCCAGCAGCAAGACAGCAACAGATACGCAGTATTTT. The chain employs TRBV5-6 and TRBJ2-3; D might be TRBD1 (5 bases). The CDR3 has 13 residues. In germline, CDR1 is SGHDT, CDR2 YYEEEE. V was cut by 4 bases and J by 3 bases, with 9 bases left in between.

The chain couples TRBV28 to TRBJ1-4, with D possibly being TRBD1 (6 bases). Germline V gene data show CDR1 as MDHEN and CDR2 as SYDVKM. The ends were cut back, 5 bases at V and 3 bases at J, with 10 bases in the middle. There are 14 residues in the CDR3. In DNA, the CDR3 is TGTGCCAGCAGTCCGGGGGGGCCTAATGAAAAACTGTTTTTT. Its protein product is CASSPGGPNEKLFF.

V usage is TRBV28 and J usage is TRBJ2-2; D is ambiguous. The CDR3 runs to 15 residues. V lost 7 bases to trimming and J lost 5 bases, with 17 bases between them. Germline CDR1 MDHEN, CDR2 SYDVKM. CDR3 DNA: TGTGCCAGCACCCCGCCCCCCACATCAACCGGGGAGCTGTTTTTT. It codes for CASTPPPTSTGELFF.

In its sample, this clone was seen a few times. The genes are TRBV28 and TRBJ1-1; D remains ambiguous. V was trimmed by 3 bases and J by 4 bases, leaving 6 bases between them. The CDR3 is 12 amino acids. Germline CDR1 is MDHEN and CDR2 is SYDVKM. The chain's CDR3 is CASSLRVTEAFF. The CDR3 coding sequence is TGTGCCAGCAGTTTGAGGGTCACTGAAGCTTTCTTT. The full variable domain, its missing parts supplied by reference TRBV28 and TRBJ1-1, is DVKVTQSSRYLVKRTGEKVFLECVQDMDHENMFWYRQDPGLGLRLIYFSYDVKMKEKGDIPEGYSVSREKKERFSLILESASTNQTSMYLCASSLRVTEAFFGQGTRLTVV.

This chain links TRBV4-2 with TRBJ1-3, with a weak D call TRBD1 (5 bases). Trimming left V 4 bases short and J 4 bases short, with 17 bases between. The CDR3 is 16 amino acids. CDR1 and CDR2 from the germline V gene are LGHNA and YNFKEQ. The CDR3 coding sequence is TGTGCCAGCAGCCTATTAGGGTCAGGGTCCGGAAACACCATATATTTT. Amino acid sequence: CASSLLGSGSGNTIYF.

This sequence joins TRBV2 and TRBJ2-6; no clear D gene. The V and J ends lost 2 bases and 0 bases respectively, with 8 bases between them. Germline V lookup: CDR1 SNHLY, CDR2 FYNNEI. The CDR3 totals 16 residues. The CDR3 loop is CASSESRGSGANVLTF. The CDR3 region has the DNA TGTGCCAGCAGTGAATCTCGCGGCTCTGGGGCCAACGTCCTGACTTTC.

J is TRBJ2-3 and V is TRBV19, with 7 bases identical to TRBD2. After removal of 3 bases from V and 4 bases from J, the junction contained 7 bases not matched to a gene. The CDR3 is 15 residues long. Germline CDR1 is LNHDA and CDR2 is SQIVND (reference sequence). The CDR3 DNA follows: TGTGCCAGTAGTATTGGAGCGGGAATATCAGATACGCAGTATTTT. Translated: CASSIGAGISDTQYF.

A single count supports this clone. The V call is TRBV19, the J call TRBJ1-3; D is undetermined. Trimming removed 6 bases at V and 2 bases at J, with 23 bases between. The germline CDR1 and CDR2 sequences are LNHDA and SQIVND (reference sequence). The CDR3 has 18 residues. The CDR3 spells CASRIAVSPGRPGNTIYF. The CDR3 bases are TGTGCCAGTAGGATCGCCGTGTCCCCGGGAAGGCCTGGAAACACCATATATTTT.

There are a few counts of this clone. V gene TRBV2 combines with J gene TRBJ1-2, with 9 bases lining up with TRBD1. This CDR3 contains 14 residues. CDR1 is SNHLY and CDR2 is FYNNEI in the germline V gene. Trimming cost V 6 bases and J 3 bases; bases outside gene matches: 5. CDR3 protein: CASRLQGADYGYTF. Here the CDR3 DNA reads TGTGCCAGCAGATTACAGGGGGCCGACTATGGCTACACCTTC.

The chain links TRBV27 to TRBJ2-3, with 10 bases lining up with TRBD2. CDR3 length: 16 amino acids. Looked up from germline, CDR1 is MNHEY and CDR2 is SMNVEV (reference sequence). Trimming took 3 bases from V and 11 from J; bases not matched to a gene: 14. CDR3 in amino acids: CASSFLAALAGARQYF. The CDR3 nucleotides are TGTGCCAGCAGTTTTCTAGCCGCGCTAGCGGGAGCGAGGCAGTATTTT.

The CDR3 nucleotides read TGCGCCAGCAGCTTACAGACAGAAGAGACCCAGTACTTC. It codes for CASSLQTEETQYF. The chain uses TRBV5-1 and TRBJ2-5; weak D call: TRBD1 (5 bases). The CDR3 has 13 amino acids. V shed 2 bases and J shed 3 bases, with 8 bases lying between them. In germline, CDR1 is SGHRS, CDR2 YFSETQ.

This clone was observed a handful of times. The chain carries TRBV14 and TRBJ1-4; the match to TRBD1 covers 7 bases. Germline CDR1 and CDR2: SGHDN and FVKESK. V shed 6 bases and J 4 bases; nucleotides not matched to a gene: 8. The CDR3 spans 15 residues. CDR3 sequence: CASSRTGGFNEKLFF. The CDR3 nucleotides read TGTGCCAGCAGTCGGACAGGTGGATTTAATGAAAAACTGTTTTTT.